This T cell receptor beta chain emerged from a study of blood T cell repertoires in COVID-19. About the research overall: T cells, B-cell-depleted T cells, or PBMCs provided the cDNA or gDNA that served as material.

In germline, CDR1 is MNHEY, CDR2 SMNVEV (reference sequence). Trimming took off 2 bases at V and 2 bases at J, with 7 bases between the two ends. The length of the CDR3 is 13 residues. In the original processing: The authors estimated nucleated cell counts from reference gene primer amplification. Profiled with immunoSEQ multiplex PCR; TCRdb holds only in-frame clones, not every one. V, J and clone size derive from that table, while D and trimming were established from the DNA sequence. The sample has 130,000 or so clones, about 81% seen once; the top ten hold more than 2%. Self-reported history from a screening survey and questionnaire set each donor's cohort.

This clonotype originated in a man aged 40-50 years with acute COVID-19. The sequenced sample consisted of PBMCs or T cells enriched from blood (not recorded which). The rearrangement joins TRBV27 to TRBJ2-7; D gene unclear. CDR3 residues: CASSLGTTYEQYF. DNA for the CDR3: TGTGCCAGCAGTTTAGGCACCACCTACGAGCAGTACTTC.